Presented here are 5 T cell receptor beta chains from one specimen sequenced in a study of cytomegalovirus exposure and HLA in healthy donors. The PCR employed 60 Vbeta primers together with 13 Jbeta primers. Clones were sequenced by immunoSEQ multiplex PCR, and TCRdb holds only the in-frame ones, with some missing. The sample yields about 160,000 clones, over 65% seen once. The sequencing sample was made of PBMCs. Source of these receptors: a man aged 40-50 years in good health and CMV-seropositive.

V and J are TRBV18 and TRBJ2-6; 9 bases are a match to TRBD1. CDR1 and CDR2 (germline): KGHSH, LQKENI. The ends lost 2 bases at V and 0 bases at J; junction bases unmatched: 14. The CDR3 has 21 amino acids. CDR3 bases: TGTGCCAGCTCACCATATGCTCCTTCGGACAGGGGAATCTCTGGGGCCAACGTCCTGACTTTC. It is translated as CASSPYAPSDRGISGANVLTF.

The chain carries TRBV9 and TRBJ2-7, with TRBD2 identical over 7 bases. The CDR3 extends over 13 amino acids. Per germline, CDR1 SGDLS and CDR2 YYNGEE. The J segment lost 7 bases and the V segment lost 3 bases, leaving 7 bases of the junction unmatched. The CDR3 region is CASSASDGGEQYF. The CDR3 DNA sequence: TGTGCCAGCAGCGCCTCAGACGGGGGGGAGCAGTACTTC.

To note about this clone: Other DNA sequences within the sample encode an identical CDR3. The chain recombines TRBV10-3 with TRBJ1-4; D may be TRBD1 (5 bases). The germline V gene has CDR1 ENHRY and CDR2 SYGVKD. This CDR3 is 16 amino acids long. Between the trimmed V and J ends, which lost 3 bases and 0 bases, there was a span of 11 bases. The chain's CDR3 is CAISESGPATNEKLFF. The CDR3 nucleotides read TGTGCCATCAGTGAATCAGGGCCTGCAACTAATGAAAAACTGTTTTTT.

The chain combines TRBV10-3 with TRBJ2-6, with D uncertain. V was pared by 5 bases and J by 0 bases, with 5 bases between. Germline V lookup: CDR1 ENHRY, CDR2 SYGVKD. The CDR3 spans 14 residues. DNA of the CDR3: TGTGCCATCAGTACTGGCTCTGGGGCCAACGTCCTGACTTTC. Its protein is CAISTGSGANVLTF.

V gene TRBV7-2 combines with J gene TRBJ2-3; D is unclear. Germline CDR1 SGHTA, CDR2 FQGNSA. CDR3 length equals 12 residues. Trimming removed 5 bases at V and 5 bases at J, with 8 bases between. The CDR3 nucleotides read TGTGCCAGCAGCCCATCCAGAGATACGCAGTATTTT. This translates into CASSPSRDTQYF. Based on the CDR3 plus reference TRBV7-2 and TRBJ2-3, the full variable domain is GAGVSQSPSNKVTEKGKDVELRCDPISGHTALYWYRQSLGQGLEFLIYFQGNSAPDKSGLPSDRFSAERTGGSVSTLTIQRTQQEDSAVYLCASSPSRDTQYFGPGTRLTVL.